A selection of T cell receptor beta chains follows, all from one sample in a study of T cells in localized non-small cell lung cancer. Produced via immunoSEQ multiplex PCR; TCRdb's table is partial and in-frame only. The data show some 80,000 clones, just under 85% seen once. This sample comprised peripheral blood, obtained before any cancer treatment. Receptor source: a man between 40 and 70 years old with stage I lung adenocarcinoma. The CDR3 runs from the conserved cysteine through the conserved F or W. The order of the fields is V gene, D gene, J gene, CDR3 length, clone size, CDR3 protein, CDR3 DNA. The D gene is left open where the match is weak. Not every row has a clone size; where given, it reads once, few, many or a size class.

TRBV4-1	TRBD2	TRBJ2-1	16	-	CASSQMRSGKHNEQFF	TGCGCCAGCAGCCAGATGCGGAGCGGGAAACACAATGAGCAGTTCTTC
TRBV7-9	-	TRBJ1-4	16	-	CASSFGGRALSEKLFF	TGTGCCAGCAGCTTCGGTGGACGAGCCCTTTCGGAAAAACTGTTTTTT
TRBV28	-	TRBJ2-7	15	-	CASSPFGTEAYEQYF	TGTGCCAGCAGTCCATTTGGGACTGAGGCCTACGAGCAGTACTTC
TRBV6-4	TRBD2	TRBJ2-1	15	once	CASSTLAGEDNEQFF	TGTGCCAGCAGTACTCTAGCGGGAGAGGACAATGAGCAGTTCTTC
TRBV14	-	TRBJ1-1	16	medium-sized	CASSQRREGLGTEAFF	TGTGCCAGCAGCCAACGTCGTGAGGGCTTGGGGACTGAAGCTTTCTTT
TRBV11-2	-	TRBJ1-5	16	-	CASSLRAGPLIEPQHF	TGTGCCAGCAGCTTAAGGGCAGGTCCCCTTATAGAGCCCCAGCATTTT
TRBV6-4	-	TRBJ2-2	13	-	CASRGTGTGELFF	TGTGCCAGCAGAGGGACTGGCACCGGGGAGCTGTTTTTT
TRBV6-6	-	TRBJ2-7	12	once	CASSYSGGEQYF	TGTGCCAGCAGTTACTCAGGAGGCGAGCAGTACTTC
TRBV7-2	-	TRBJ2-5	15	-	CASSRSGQRQETQYF	TGTGCCAGCAGTCGATCCGGACAGCGTCAAGAGACCCAGTACTTC
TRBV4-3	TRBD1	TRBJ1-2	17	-	CASSQWGLTGRNYGYTF	TGCGCCAGCAGCCAATGGGGACTGACAGGGCGAAACTATGGCTACACCTTC
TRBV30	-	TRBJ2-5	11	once	CAWSGMETQYF	TGTGCCTGGAGTGGCATGGAGACCCAGTACTTC
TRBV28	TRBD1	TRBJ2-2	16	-	CASSSEGASNTGELFF	TGTGCCAGCAGTTCCGAGGGGGCTTCGAACACCGGGGAGCTGTTTTTT
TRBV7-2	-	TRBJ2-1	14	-	CASRPWSSYNEQFF	TGTGCCAGCAGGCCATGGAGCTCCTACAATGAGCAGTTCTTC
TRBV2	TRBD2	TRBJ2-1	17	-	CASRPGLAAPIFNEQFF	TGTGCCAGCAGACCCGGACTAGCGGCCCCTATATTCAATGAGCAGTTCTTC
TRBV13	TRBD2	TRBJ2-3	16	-	CASSLPTSGSTDTQYF	TGTGCCAGCAGCCTCCCGACTAGCGGGAGTACAGATACGCAGTATTTT
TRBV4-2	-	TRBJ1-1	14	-	CASSQRNRESEAFF	TGTGCCAGCAGCCAAAGAAACCGGGAGTCTGAAGCTTTCTTT
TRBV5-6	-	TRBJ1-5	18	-	CASSFRRKVTDLNQPQHF	TGTGCCAGCAGCTTCCGGCGGAAGGTAACGGACCTCAATCAGCCCCAGCATTTT
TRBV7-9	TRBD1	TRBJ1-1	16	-	CASSRISGTGRAEAFF	TGTGCCAGCAGTCGCATTTCCGGGACAGGGAGGGCTGAAGCTTTCTTT
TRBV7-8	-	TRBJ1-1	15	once	CASSLQTEAYTEAFF	TGTGCCAGCAGCTTACAAACCGAGGCCTACACTGAAGCTTTCTTT
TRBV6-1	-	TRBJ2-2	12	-	CASRRHTGELFF	TGTGCCAGCAGAAGACACACCGGGGAGCTGTTTTTT
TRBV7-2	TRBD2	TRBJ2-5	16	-	CASSLDSRLAEETQYF	TGTGCCAGCAGCTTAGATTCTCGACTAGCGGAAGAGACCCAGTACTTC
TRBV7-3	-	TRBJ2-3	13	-	CASSSTGTEAQYF	TGTGCCAGCAGCTCCACCGGGACCGAGGCGCAGTATTTT
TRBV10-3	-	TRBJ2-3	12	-	CAIRESSDTQYF	TGTGCCATCCGGGAAAGTTCAGATACGCAGTATTTT
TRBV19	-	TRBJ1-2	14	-	CASSIDGSRDGYTF	TGTGCCAGTAGTATAGATGGGTCAAGAGATGGCTACACCTTC
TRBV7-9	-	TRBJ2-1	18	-	CASSQSLPAGQNYNEQFF	TGTGCCAGCAGCCAGTCCCTCCCGGCGGGACAGAACTACAATGAGCAGTTCTTC
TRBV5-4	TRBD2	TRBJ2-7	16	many	CASSPGGGASVYEQYF	TGTGCCAGCAGCCCGGGAGGCGGGGCTAGCGTTTACGAGCAGTACTTC
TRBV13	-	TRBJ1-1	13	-	CASSLDRATEAFF	TGTGCCAGCAGCTTAGACAGGGCCACTGAAGCTTTCTTT
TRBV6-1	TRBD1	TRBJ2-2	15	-	CASSWTGGRTGELFF	TGTGCCAGCAGTTGGACAGGGGGTCGAACCGGGGAGCTGTTTTTT
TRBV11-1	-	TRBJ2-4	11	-	CASSKLNIQYF	TGTGCCAGCAGCAAATTAAACATTCAGTACTTC
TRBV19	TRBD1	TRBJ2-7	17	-	CASSDRGLGLRSYEQYF	TGTGCCAGTAGTGACAGGGGCTTGGGTTTGCGATCCTACGAGCAGTACTTC
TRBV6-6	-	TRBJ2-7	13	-	CASSYSGAYEQYF	TGTGCCAGCAGTTACTCCGGGGCCTACGAGCAGTACTTC
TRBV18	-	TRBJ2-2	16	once	CASSPQVGIRTGELFF	TGTGCCAGCTCACCACAGGTCGGGATTAGGACCGGGGAGCTGTTTTTT
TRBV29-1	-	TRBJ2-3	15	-	CSVSRTAQSTDTQYF	TGCAGCGTCTCAAGGACAGCCCAAAGCACAGATACGCAGTATTTT
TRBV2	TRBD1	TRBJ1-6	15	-	CASGRDRGGGSPLHF	TGTGCCAGCGGAAGGGACAGGGGAGGAGGTTCACCCCTCCACTTT